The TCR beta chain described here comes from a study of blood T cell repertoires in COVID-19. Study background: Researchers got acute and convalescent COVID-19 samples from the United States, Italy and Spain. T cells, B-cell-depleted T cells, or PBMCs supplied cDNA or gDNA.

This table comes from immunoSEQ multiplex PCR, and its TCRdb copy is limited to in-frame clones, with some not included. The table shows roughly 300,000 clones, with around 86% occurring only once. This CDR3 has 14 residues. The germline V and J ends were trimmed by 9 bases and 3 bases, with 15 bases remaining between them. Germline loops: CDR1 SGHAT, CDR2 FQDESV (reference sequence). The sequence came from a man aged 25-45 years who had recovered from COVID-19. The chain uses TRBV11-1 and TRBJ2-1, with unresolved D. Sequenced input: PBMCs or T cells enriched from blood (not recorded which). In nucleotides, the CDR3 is TGTGCCAGTCTGCCCACCAACGGCTACAATGAGCAGTTCTTC. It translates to CASLPTNGYNEQFF.